This TCR beta chain was captured in a study of cytomegalovirus exposure and HLA in healthy donors. Study-wide results and limits: It has been reported that TCR beta sequences accurately predicted the HLA-A and HLA-B alleles of most subjects.

Primers included in the PCR were 60 Vbeta and 13 Jbeta primers. Assay: immunoSEQ multiplex PCR; the TCRdb copy retains only in-frame clones and omits some. The repertoire consists of 99,000 or so clones, with 69% occurring once and the leading ten covering approximately 3%. Note on this clone: What it recognizes is unknown.

The TCR was taken from a man aged 30 to 45 in good health and CMV-seronegative. The sequenced sample was PBMCs.

The CDR3 bases are TGTGCCAGCAGCCTTTGGGACAGGGGCTACGAGCAGTACTTC. It encodes CASSLWDRGYEQYF. This chain connects TRBV7-6 to TRBJ2-7; 10 positions match TRBD1. Germline values: CDR1 SGHVS, CDR2 FNYEAQ. Unmatched junction bases numbered 4, after V lost 5 bases and J lost 3 bases. The CDR3 is 14 amino acids. The whole variable domain, remainder taken from reference TRBV7-6 and TRBJ2-7, is GAGVSQSPRYKVTKRGQDVALRCDPISGHVSLYWYRQALGQGPEFLTYFNYEAQQDKSGLPNDRFSAERPEGSISTLTIQRTEQRDSAMYRCASSLWDRGYEQYFGPGTRLTVT.